This T cell receptor (beta chain) was documented in a study of neurological immune-mediated disorders. Study-wide points: The absence of shared CDR3 amino acid sequences among expanded clones across subjects suggests private repertoires in all groups. Multiple sclerosis, the disease with the least TCR clonal expansion, fell below healthy controls, whereas HTLV-1-associated myelopathy showed the most.

Template-switch 5'RACE cDNA synthesis added a 10-nucleotide unique molecular identifier. The yield of each sequencing run was over 170 million TCR-beta sequences from 15-18 subjects. TCRdb reprocessed the 5' RACE reads via MiXCR and lists one record per CDR3 protein. This table has tens of thousands of distinct CDR3 sequences, roughly 3.9% appearing once. This clonotype was recorded many times. The antigen remains undetermined. This CDR3 comprises 15 residues. Looked up from germline, CDR1 is SQVTM and CDR2 is ANQGSEA. The trim removed 4 bases at V and 3 bases at J, leaving 9 bases unmatched. This TCR was sampled from a man aged 30 to 39 with multiple sclerosis. The V gene is TRBV29-1, the J gene TRBJ2-1; 7 positions agree with TRBD2. The sequencing input was PBMCs. The CDR3 sequence: CSVVRAGNIYNEQFF. As DNA, the CDR3 is TGCAGCGTTGTACGAGCGGGGAATATCTACAATGAGCAGTTCTTC.